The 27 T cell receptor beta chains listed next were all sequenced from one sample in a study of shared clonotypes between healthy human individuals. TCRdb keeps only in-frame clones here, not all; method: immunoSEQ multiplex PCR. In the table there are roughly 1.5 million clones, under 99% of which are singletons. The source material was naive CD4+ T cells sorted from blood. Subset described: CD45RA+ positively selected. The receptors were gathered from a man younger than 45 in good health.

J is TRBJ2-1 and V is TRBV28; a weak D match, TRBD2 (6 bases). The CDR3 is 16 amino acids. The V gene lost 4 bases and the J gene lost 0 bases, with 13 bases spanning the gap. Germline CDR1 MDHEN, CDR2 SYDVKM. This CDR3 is CASSWIGRPSYNEQFF. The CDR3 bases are TGTGCCAGCAGTTGGATAGGGAGGCCCTCCTACAATGAGCAGTTCTTC.

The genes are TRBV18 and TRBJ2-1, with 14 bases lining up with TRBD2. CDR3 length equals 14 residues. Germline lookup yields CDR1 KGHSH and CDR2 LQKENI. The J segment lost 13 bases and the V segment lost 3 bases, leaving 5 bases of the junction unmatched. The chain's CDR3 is CASSPTSGGGNQFF. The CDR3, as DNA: TGTGCCAGCTCACCGACTAGCGGGGGGGGAAATCAGTTCTTC.

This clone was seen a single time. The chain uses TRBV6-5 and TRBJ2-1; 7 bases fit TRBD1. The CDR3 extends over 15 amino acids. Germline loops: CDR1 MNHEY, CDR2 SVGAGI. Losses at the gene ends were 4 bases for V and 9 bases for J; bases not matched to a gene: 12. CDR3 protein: CASSSSLGTASEQFF. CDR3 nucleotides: TGTGCCAGCAGTTCAAGTCTTGGGACAGCCAGTGAGCAGTTCTTC.

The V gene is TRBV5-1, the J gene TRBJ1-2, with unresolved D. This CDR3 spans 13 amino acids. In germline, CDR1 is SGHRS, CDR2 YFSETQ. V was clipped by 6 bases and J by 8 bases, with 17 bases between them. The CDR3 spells CASTGRESGGYTF. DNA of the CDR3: TGCGCCAGCACCGGTAGGGAAAGTGGCGGCTACACCTTC.

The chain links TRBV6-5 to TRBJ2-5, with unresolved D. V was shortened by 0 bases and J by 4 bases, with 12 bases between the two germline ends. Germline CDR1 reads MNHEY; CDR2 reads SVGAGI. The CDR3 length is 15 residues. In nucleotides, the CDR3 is TGTGCCAGCAGTTACTCGAGACTTACAGTAGAGACCCAGTACTTC. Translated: CASSYSRLTVETQYF.

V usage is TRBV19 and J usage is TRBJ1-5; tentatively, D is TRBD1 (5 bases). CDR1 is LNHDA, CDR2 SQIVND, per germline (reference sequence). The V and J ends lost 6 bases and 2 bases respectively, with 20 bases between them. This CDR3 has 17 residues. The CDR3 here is CASSPFRGGKGNQPQHF. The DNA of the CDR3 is TGTGCCAGTAGCCCTTTTCGGGGGGGAAAGGGCAATCAGCCCCAGCATTTT.

The DNA of the CDR3 is TGCAGCTTCCTAGCGGGAAGCTCCTACAATGAGCAGTTCTTC. This encodes CSFLAGSSYNEQFF. The chain has TRBV29-1 and TRBJ2-1, with 9 bases fitting TRBD2. The V gene end was trimmed by 8 bases and the J gene end by 0 bases; junction bases not matched to a gene: 5. Germline lookup yields CDR1 SQVTM and CDR2 ANQGSEA. The CDR3 runs 14 residues.

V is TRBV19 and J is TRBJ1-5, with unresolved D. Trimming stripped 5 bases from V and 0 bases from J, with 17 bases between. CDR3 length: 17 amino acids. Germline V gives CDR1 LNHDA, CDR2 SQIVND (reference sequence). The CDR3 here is CASSLGGVIRSNQPQHF. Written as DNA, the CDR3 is TGTGCCAGTAGTCTGGGCGGGGTTATCCGTAGCAATCAGCCCCAGCATTTT.

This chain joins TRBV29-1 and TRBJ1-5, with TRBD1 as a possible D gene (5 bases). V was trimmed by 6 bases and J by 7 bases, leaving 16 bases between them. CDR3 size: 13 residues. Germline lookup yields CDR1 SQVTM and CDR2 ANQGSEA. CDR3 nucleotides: TGCAGCGTGGAGATGGGACGTGACCAGCCCCAGCATTTT. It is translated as CSVEMGRDQPQHF.

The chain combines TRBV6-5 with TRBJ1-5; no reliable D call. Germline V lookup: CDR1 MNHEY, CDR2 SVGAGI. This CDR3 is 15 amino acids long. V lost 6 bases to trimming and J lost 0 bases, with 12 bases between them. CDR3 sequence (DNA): TGTGCCAGCAGCCCCACTAAAAATAGCAATCAGCCCCAGCATTTT. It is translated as CASSPTKNSNQPQHF.

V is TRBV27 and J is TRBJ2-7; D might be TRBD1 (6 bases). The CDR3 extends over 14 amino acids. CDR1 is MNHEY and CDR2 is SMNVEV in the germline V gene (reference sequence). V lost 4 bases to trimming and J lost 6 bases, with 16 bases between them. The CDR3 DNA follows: TGTGCCAGCAGTTCCCTCCAAACAGGGCGCGAGCAGTACTTC. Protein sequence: CASSSLQTGREQYF.

CDR3 nucleotides: TGCGCCAGCAGCCACCCGGGACAGGGGGGCCGAGTGAACAGTGGAAACACCATATATTTT. This gives the protein CASSHPGQGGRVNSGNTIYF. The J gene is TRBJ1-3, the V gene TRBV4-1; 11 bases are a match to TRBD1. The length of the CDR3 is 20 residues. V shed 3 bases and J 3 bases; nucleotides not matched to a gene: 16. Germline V gene data show CDR1 as MGHRA and CDR2 as YSYEKL.

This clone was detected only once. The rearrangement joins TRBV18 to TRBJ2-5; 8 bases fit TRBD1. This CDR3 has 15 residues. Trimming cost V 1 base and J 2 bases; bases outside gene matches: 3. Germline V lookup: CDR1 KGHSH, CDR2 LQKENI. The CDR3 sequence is CASSPHRGWQETQYF. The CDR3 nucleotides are TGTGCCAGCTCACCACACAGGGGGTGGCAAGAGACCCAGTACTTC.

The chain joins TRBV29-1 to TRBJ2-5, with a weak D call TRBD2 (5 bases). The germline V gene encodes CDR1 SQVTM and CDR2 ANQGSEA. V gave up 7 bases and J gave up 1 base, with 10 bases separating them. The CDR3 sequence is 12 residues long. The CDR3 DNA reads TGCAGCGGCTACCGGGGCCAAGAGACCCAGTACTTC. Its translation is CSGYRGQETQYF. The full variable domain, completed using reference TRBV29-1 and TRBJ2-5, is SAVISQKPSRDICQRGTSLTIQCQVDSQVTMMFWYRQQPGQSLTLIATANQGSEATYESGFVIDKFPISRPNLTFSTLTVSNMSPEDSSIYLCSGYRGQETQYFGPGTRLLVL.

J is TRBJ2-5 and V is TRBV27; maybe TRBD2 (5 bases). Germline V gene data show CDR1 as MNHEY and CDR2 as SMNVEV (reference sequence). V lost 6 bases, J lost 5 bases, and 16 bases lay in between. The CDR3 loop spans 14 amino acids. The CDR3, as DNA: TGTGCCAGCAGGGCGGAGCGGTGGCGGGAGACCCAGTACTTC. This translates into CASRAERWRETQYF.

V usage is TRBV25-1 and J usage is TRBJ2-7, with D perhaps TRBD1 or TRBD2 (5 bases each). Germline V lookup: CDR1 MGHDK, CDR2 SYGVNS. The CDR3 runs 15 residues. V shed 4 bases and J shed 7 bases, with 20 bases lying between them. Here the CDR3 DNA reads TGTGCCAGCAGTGTCCCCGGGACGTCCGGCGGAGAGCAGTACTTC. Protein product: CASSVPGTSGGEQYF.

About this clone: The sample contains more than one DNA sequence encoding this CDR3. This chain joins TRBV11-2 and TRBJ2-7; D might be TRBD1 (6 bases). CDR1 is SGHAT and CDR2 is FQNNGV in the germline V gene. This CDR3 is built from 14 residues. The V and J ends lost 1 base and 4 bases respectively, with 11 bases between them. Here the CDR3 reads CASSLVARGYEQYF. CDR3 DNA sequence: TGTGCCAGCAGCTTAGTGGCCAGGGGATACGAGCAGTACTTC. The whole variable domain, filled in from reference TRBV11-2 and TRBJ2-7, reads EAGVAQSPRYKIIEKRQSVAFWCNPISGHATLYWYQQILGQGPKLLIQFQNNGVVDDSQLPKDRFSAERLKGVDSTLKIQPAKLEDSAVYLCASSLVARGYEQYFGPGTRLTVT.

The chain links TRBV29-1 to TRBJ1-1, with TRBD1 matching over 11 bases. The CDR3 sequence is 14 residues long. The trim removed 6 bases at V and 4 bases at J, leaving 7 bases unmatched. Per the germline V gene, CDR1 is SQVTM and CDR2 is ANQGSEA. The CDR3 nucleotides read TGCAGCGTGGACAGGACAGGGGGCGGCACTGAAGCTTTCTTT. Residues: CSVDRTGGGTEAFF.

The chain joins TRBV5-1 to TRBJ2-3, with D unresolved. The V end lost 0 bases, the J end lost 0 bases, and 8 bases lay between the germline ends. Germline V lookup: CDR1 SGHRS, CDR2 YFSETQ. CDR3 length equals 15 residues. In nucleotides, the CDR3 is TGCGCCAGCAGCTTGGCCTCGGCAAGCACAGATACGCAGTATTTT. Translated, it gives CASSLASASTDTQYF.

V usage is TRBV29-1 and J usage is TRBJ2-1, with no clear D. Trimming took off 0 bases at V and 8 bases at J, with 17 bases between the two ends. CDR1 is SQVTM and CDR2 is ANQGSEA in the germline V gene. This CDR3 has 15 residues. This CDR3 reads CSVEDWAEQRDEQFF. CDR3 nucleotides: TGCAGCGTTGAAGATTGGGCAGAACAACGCGATGAGCAGTTCTTC.

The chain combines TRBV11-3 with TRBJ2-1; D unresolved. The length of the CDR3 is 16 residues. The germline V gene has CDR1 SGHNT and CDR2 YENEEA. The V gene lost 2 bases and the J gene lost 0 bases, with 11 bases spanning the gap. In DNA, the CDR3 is TGTGCCAGCAGCTTATCAACACAACCCTCCTACAATGAGCAGTTCTTC. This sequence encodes CASSLSTQPSYNEQFF.

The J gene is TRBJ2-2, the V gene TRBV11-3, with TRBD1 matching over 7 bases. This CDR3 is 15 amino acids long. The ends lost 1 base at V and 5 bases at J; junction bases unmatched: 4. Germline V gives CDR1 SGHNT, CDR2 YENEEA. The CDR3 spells CASSLGQGWTGELFF. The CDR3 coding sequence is TGTGCCAGCAGCTTAGGACAGGGCTGGACCGGGGAGCTGTTTTTT. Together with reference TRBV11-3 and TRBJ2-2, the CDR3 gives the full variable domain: EAGVVQSPRYKIIEKKQPVAFWCNPISGHNTLYWYLQNLGQGPELLIRYENEEAVDDSQLPKDRFSAERLKGVDSTLKIQPAELGDSAVYLCASSLGQGWTGELFFGEGSRLTVL.

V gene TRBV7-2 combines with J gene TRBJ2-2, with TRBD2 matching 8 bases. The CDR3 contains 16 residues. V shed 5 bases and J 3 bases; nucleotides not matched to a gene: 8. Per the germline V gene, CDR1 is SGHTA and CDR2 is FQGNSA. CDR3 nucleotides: TGTGCCAGCAGCGTCGAGGGCGGGAGGTACACCGGGGAGCTGTTTTTT. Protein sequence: CASSVEGGRYTGELFF.

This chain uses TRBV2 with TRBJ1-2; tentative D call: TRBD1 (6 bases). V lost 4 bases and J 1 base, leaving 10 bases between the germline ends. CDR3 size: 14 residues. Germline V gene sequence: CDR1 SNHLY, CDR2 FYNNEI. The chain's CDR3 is CASSGTALNYGYTF. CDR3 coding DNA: TGTGCCAGCAGTGGGACAGCCCTTAACTATGGCTACACCTTC.

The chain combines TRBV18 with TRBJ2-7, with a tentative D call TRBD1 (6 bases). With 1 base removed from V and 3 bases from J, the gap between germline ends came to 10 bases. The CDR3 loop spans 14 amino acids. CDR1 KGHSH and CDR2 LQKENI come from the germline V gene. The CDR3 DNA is TGTGCCAGCTCACCACAAGTACAGGGCTACGAGCAGTACTTC. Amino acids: CASSPQVQGYEQYF.

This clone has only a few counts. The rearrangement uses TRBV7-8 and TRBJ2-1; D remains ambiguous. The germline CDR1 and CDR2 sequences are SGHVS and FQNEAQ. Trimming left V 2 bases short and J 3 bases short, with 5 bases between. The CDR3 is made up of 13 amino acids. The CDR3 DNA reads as TGTGCCAGCAGCTTAATGGTCTACAATGAGCAGTTCTTC. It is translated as CASSLMVYNEQFF.

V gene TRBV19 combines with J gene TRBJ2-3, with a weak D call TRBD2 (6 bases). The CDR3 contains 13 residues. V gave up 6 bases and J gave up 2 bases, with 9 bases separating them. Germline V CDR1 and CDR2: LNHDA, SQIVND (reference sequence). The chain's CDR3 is CASSRDFTDTQYF. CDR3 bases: TGTGCCAGTAGCCGGGACTTCACAGATACGCAGTATTTT. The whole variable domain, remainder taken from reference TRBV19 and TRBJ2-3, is DGGITQSPKYLFRKEGQNVTLSCEQNLNHDAMYWYRQDPGQGLRLIYYSQIVNDFQKGDIAEGYSVSREKKESFPLTVTSAQKNPTAFYLCASSRDFTDTQYFGPGTRLTVL.